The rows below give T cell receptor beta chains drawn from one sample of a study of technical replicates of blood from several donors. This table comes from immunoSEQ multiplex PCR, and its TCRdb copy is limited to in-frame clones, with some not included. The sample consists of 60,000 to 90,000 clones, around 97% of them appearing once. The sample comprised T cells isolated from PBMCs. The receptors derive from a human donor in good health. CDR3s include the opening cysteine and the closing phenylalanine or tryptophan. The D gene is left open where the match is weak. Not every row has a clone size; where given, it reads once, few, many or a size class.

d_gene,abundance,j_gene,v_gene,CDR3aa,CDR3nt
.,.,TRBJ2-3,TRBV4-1,CASSPLALFTDTQYF,TGCGCCAGCAGCCCCCTAGCGTTGTTCACAGATACGCAGTATTTT
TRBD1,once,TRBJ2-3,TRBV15,CATSRDLWGQGIVPQYF,TGTGCCACCAGCAGAGATTTGTGGGGACAGGGGATCGTTCCGCAGTATTTT
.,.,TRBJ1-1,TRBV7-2,CASSPGLLNTEAFF,TGTGCCAGCAGCCCGGGACTGCTGAACACTGAAGCTTTCTTT
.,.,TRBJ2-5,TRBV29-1,CSVRPQTQETQYF,TGCAGCGTTCGCCCCCAAACTCAAGAGACCCAGTACTTC
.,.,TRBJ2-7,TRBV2,CASRMTVLAAEQYF,TGTGCCAGCAGGATGACAGTGTTAGCGGCCGAGCAGTACTTC
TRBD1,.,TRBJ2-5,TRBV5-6,CASSYGQGMPEDQETQYF,TGTGCCAGCAGCTATGGACAGGGGATGCCGGAGGATCAAGAGACCCAGTACTTC
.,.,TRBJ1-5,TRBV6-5,CASSLDGDGGQPQHF,TGTGCCAGCAGTCTGGACGGGGACGGGGGGCAGCCCCAGCATTTT
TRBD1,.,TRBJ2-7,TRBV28,CASFAGGGYEQYF,TGTGCCAGTTTCGCAGGGGGCGGGTACGAGCAGTACTTC
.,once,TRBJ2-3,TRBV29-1,CSVEPGDTQYF,TGCAGCGTTGAGCCCGGGGATACGCAGTATTTT
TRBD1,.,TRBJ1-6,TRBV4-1,CASSQESSSRGLISPLHF,TGCGCCAGCAGCCAAGAATCAAGTAGCAGGGGGCTTATTTCACCCCTCCACTTT
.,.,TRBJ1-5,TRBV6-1,CASTRNSNQPQHF,TGTGCCAGCACCAGAAATAGCAATCAGCCCCAGCATTTT
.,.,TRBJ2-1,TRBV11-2,CASSTPGVYEQFF,TGTGCCAGCTCTACTCCAGGGGTCTATGAGCAGTTCTTC
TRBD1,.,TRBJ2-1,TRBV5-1,CASSLDRVPIDEQFF,TGCGCCAGCAGTTTGGACAGGGTTCCGATTGATGAGCAGTTCTTC
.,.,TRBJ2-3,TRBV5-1,CASSFLRYDTQYF,TGCGCCAGCAGCTTTTTGCGGTACGATACGCAGTATTTT
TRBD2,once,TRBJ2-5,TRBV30,CAWSEGLAGATQYF,TGTGCCTGGAGCGAGGGACTAGCGGGAGCCACCCAGTACTTC
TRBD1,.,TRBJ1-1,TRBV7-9,CASSPTGGPEAFF,TGTGCCAGCAGCCCAACAGGGGGTCCTGAAGCTTTCTTT
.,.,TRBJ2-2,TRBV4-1,CASSQKVALSTGELFF,TGCGCCAGCAGCCAAAAGGTAGCGCTATCCACCGGGGAGCTGTTTTTT
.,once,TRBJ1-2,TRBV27,CASSLRDGLGGYTF,TGTGCCAGCAGTTTGCGGGACGGACTTGGAGGCTACACCTTC
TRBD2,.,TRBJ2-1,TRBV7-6,CASSLASGGYNEQFF,TGTGCCAGCAGCTTAGCCAGCGGGGGCTACAATGAGCAGTTCTTC
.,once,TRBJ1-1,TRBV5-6,CASSLRGTEAFF,TGTGCCAGCAGCTTGCGGGGGACTGAAGCTTTCTTT
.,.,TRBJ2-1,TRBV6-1,CASSERGQPYNEQFF,TGTGCCAGCAGTGAGCGGGGTCAACCCTACAATGAGCAGTTCTTC
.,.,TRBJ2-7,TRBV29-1,CSVEERLISSYEQYF,TGCAGCGTTGAAGAGCGCCTTATAAGCTCCTACGAGCAGTACTTC
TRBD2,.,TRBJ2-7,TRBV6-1,CASSAGLAGGIYEQYF,TGTGCCAGCAGTGCAGGACTAGCGGGAGGAATCTACGAGCAGTACTTC
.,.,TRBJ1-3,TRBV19,CASSIRGQLELSGNTIYF,TGTGCCAGTAGTATAAGGGGACAACTCGAACTCTCTGGAAACACCATATATTTT
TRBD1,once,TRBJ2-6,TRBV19,CATLGQGSHSGANVLTF,TGTGCCACCCTAGGACAGGGCTCTCACTCTGGGGCCAACGTCCTGACTTTC
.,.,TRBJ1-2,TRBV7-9,CASARGGNYGYTF,TGTGCCAGCGCAAGAGGAGGAAACTATGGCTACACCTTC
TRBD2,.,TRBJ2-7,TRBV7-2,CASSPRLAGDREQYF,TGTGCCAGCAGCCCACGACTAGCGGGGGATCGGGAGCAGTACTTC
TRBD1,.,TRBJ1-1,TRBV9,CASSGQGDTEAFF,TGTGCCAGCAGCGGTCAGGGGGACACTGAAGCTTTCTTT
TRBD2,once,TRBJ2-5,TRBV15,CATRAGGEETQYF,TGTGCCACCAGAGCGGGAGGGGAAGAGACCCAGTACTTC
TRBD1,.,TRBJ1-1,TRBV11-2,CASSLETGDLTEAFF,TGTGCCAGCAGCTTAGAGACAGGGGATTTGACTGAAGCTTTCTTT
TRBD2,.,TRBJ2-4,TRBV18,CASSPYPGLAGAVRSKNIQYF,TGTGCCAGCTCACCATACCCCGGACTAGCGGGAGCGGTTCGATCCAAAAACATTCAGTACTTC
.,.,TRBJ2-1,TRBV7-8,CASSLDKQDNEQFF,TGTGCCAGCAGCTTGGATAAGCAGGACAATGAGCAGTTCTTC
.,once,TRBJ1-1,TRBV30,CAWSPHRAASHSVGTEAFF,TGTGCCTGGAGTCCCCACCGAGCGGCATCCCATAGTGTAGGCACTGAAGCTTTCTTT
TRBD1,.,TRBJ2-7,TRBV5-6,CASSRSGTGYEQYF,TGTGCCAGCAGCCGTTCCGGGACAGGGTACGAGCAGTACTTC
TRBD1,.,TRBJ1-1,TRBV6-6,CASSYLQGANTEAFF,TGTGCCAGCAGTTACTTGCAGGGGGCGAACACTGAAGCTTTCTTT
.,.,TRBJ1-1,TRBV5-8,CASRTTRNTEAFF,TGTGCCAGCCGCACCACAAGGAACACTGAAGCTTTCTTT
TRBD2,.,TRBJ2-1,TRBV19,CASSYSGRTNEQFF,TGTGCCAGTAGCTATAGCGGGAGGACCAATGAGCAGTTCTTC
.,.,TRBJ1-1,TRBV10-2,CASSEGTGLNTEAFF,TGCGCCAGCAGCGAAGGAACAGGCTTGAACACTGAAGCTTTCTTT
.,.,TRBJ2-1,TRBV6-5,CASSYSIADEQFF,TGTGCCAGCAGTTACTCGATAGCGGATGAGCAGTTCTTC
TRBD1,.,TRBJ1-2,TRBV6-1,CASSESIGGGAGYTF,TGTGCCAGCAGTGAAAGTATAGGAGGGGGCGCTGGCTACACCTTC
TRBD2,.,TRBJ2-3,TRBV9,CASSVTGGGSTDTQYF,TGTGCCAGCAGCGTAACGGGGGGGGGAAGCACAGATACGCAGTATTTT
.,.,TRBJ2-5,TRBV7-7,CASSPSPGQETQYF,TGTGCTAGCAGCCCTTCTCCGGGGCAAGAGACCCAGTACTTC
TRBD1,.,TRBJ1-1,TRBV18,CASSPTGANTEAFF,TGTGCCAGCTCACCAACAGGGGCGAACACTGAAGCTTTCTTT
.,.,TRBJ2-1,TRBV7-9,CASSSGLDGGEQFF,TGTGCCAGCAGCTCGGGACTCGACGGGGGAGAGCAGTTCTTC
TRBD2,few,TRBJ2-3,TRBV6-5,CASSTPSGSTDTQYF,TGTGCCAGCAGTACTCCTAGCGGGAGCACAGATACGCAGTATTTT
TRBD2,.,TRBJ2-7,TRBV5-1,CASSLAGGGSYEQYF,TGCGCCAGCAGCTTAGCGGGGGGGGGCTCCTACGAGCAGTACTTC
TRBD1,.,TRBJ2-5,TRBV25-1,CASSEVAGGGWETQYF,TGTGCCAGCAGTGAAGTGGCAGGGGGCGGATGGGAGACCCAGTACTTC
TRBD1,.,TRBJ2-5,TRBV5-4,CASSLPGQGKETQYF,TGTGCCAGCAGCTTGCCCGGACAGGGGAAAGAGACCCAGTACTTC
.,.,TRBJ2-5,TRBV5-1,CASMDLSGQETQYF,TGCGCCAGCATGGATCTCAGCGGACAAGAGACCCAGTACTTC
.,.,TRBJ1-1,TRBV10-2,CASRAQGIGAEAFF,TGCGCCAGCAGAGCCCAGGGGATCGGGGCTGAAGCTTTCTTT
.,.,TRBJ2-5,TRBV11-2,CASSLVGGAIQETQYF,TGTGCCAGCAGCTTAGTGGGTGGGGCCATCCAAGAGACCCAGTACTTC
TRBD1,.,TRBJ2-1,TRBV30,CAWGRDRAVDNEQFF,TGTGCCTGGGGCCGGGACAGGGCGGTGGACAATGAGCAGTTCTTC
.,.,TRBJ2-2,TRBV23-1,CASSPAGELFF,TGCGCCAGCAGTCCCGCCGGGGAGCTGTTTTTT
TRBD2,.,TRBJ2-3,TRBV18,CASSTTLGGVKGGDTQYF,TGTGCCAGCTCAACCACGTTGGGAGGGGTAAAAGGAGGAGATACGCAGTATTTT
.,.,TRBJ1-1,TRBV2,CASSGRTENTEALRTENTEAFF,TGTGCCAGCAGTGGACGGACAGAGAACACTGAAGCCCTAAGGACAGAGAACACTGAAGCTTTCTTT
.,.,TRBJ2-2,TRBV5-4,CASSLPGTGELFF,TGTGCCAGCAGCCTGCCGGGGACCGGGGAGCTGTTTTTT
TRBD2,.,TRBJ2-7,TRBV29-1,CSVEGLAGGNYEQYF,TGCAGCGTTGAAGGACTAGCGGGGGGAAACTACGAGCAGTACTTC